This is a list of T cell receptor beta chains from one sample in a study of shared clonotypes between healthy human individuals. Clones were sequenced by immunoSEQ multiplex PCR, and TCRdb holds only the in-frame ones, with some missing. Here the sample spans approximately 2,200,000 clones, under 95% being singletons. The sample was naive CD8+ T cells from PBMCs. Receptors were obtained from a man aged 18 to 30 in good health. Some clones in this sample may be carry-over from other donors' samples. Both conserved end residues are part of each CDR3. Each record gives: clone size, V gene, D gene, J gene, CDR3 DNA, CDR3 protein. A D gene is named only where the DNA matches it firmly. Rows give clone size only sometimes, using once, few, many, or a class for an expanded clone.

clone size: .
V gene: TRBV6-5
D gene: .
J gene: TRBJ2-7
CDR3 DNA: TGTGCCAGCAGTTATAGGATAGGTGGGTACGAGCAGTACTTC
CDR3 protein: CASSYRIGGYEQYF

clone size: .
V gene: TRBV19
D gene: .
J gene: TRBJ2-1
CDR3 DNA: TGTGCCAGTAGTGGGGGATTCGATGAGCAGTTCTTC
CDR3 protein: CASSGGFDEQFF

clone size: once
V gene: TRBV4-1
D gene: .
J gene: TRBJ1-5
CDR3 DNA: TGCGCCAGCAGCCTCATCGGGAACGGGCCCCAGCATTTT
CDR3 protein: CASSLIGNGPQHF

clone size: .
V gene: TRBV14
D gene: TRBD1
J gene: TRBJ2-7
CDR3 DNA: TGTGCCAGCAGCCTTGGGACAGGGGAGCAGTACTTC
CDR3 protein: CASSLGTGEQYF

clone size: .
V gene: TRBV6-5
D gene: .
J gene: TRBJ2-7
CDR3 DNA: TGTGCCAGCAGTTACGGTGGGACAAGCTCCTACGAGCAGTACTTC
CDR3 protein: CASSYGGTSSYEQYF

clone size: .
V gene: TRBV5-5
D gene: TRBD1
J gene: TRBJ2-7
CDR3 DNA: TGTGCCAGCAGCTTGGTAGGGGGCCAATCCTACGAGCAGTACTTC
CDR3 protein: CASSLVGGQSYEQYF

clone size: once
V gene: TRBV27
D gene: .
J gene: TRBJ2-2
CDR3 DNA: TGTGCCAGCAGTTTCGCGATTAACACCGGGGAGCTGTTTTTT
CDR3 protein: CASSFAINTGELFF

clone size: .
V gene: TRBV4-1
D gene: TRBD2
J gene: TRBJ2-2
CDR3 DNA: TGCGCCAGCAGCCACGGACTAGCGGGAGGCCCCAGCACCGGGGAGCTGTTTTTT
CDR3 protein: CASSHGLAGGPSTGELFF

clone size: .
V gene: TRBV27
D gene: TRBD2
J gene: TRBJ2-3
CDR3 DNA: TGTGCCAGCAGTTTCGGGCTAGCGGGAGTCTACACAGATACGCAGTATTTT
CDR3 protein: CASSFGLAGVYTDTQYF

clone size: .
V gene: TRBV9
D gene: .
J gene: TRBJ2-7
CDR3 DNA: TGTGCCAGCAGCGTAAGCCTGGACGGGAACTACGAGCAGTACTTC
CDR3 protein: CASSVSLDGNYEQYF

clone size: .
V gene: TRBV10-3
D gene: TRBD1
J gene: TRBJ2-7
CDR3 DNA: TGTGCCATCAGTGACCCCGGGACAGGGGGCGACGAGCAGTACTTC
CDR3 protein: CAISDPGTGGDEQYF

clone size: .
V gene: TRBV19
D gene: TRBD1
J gene: TRBJ2-3
CDR3 DNA: TGTGCCAGTAGTGCCGACAGGGAATGGGACGATACGCAGTATTTT
CDR3 protein: CASSADREWDDTQYF

clone size: .
V gene: TRBV7-9
D gene: .
J gene: TRBJ2-7
CDR3 DNA: TGTGCCAGCGGCCCAGGGATAACCTACGAGCAGTACTTC
CDR3 protein: CASGPGITYEQYF

clone size: .
V gene: TRBV28
D gene: .
J gene: TRBJ2-2
CDR3 DNA: TGTGCCAGCAGTTTGCTGAACACCGGGGAGCTGTTTTTT
CDR3 protein: CASSLLNTGELFF

clone size: .
V gene: TRBV2
D gene: TRBD1
J gene: TRBJ2-3
CDR3 DNA: TGTGCCAGCAGCCCCGGGACAGGGGAGGCAGATACGCAGTATTTT
CDR3 protein: CASSPGTGEADTQYF

clone size: .
V gene: TRBV15
D gene: .
J gene: TRBJ2-6
CDR3 DNA: TGTGCCACCAGCGCCAGGAGCTCTGGGGCCAACGTCCTGACTTTC
CDR3 protein: CATSARSSGANVLTF

clone size: .
V gene: TRBV7-9
D gene: .
J gene: TRBJ2-2
CDR3 DNA: TGTGCCAGCAGCCGACTCTTGGGCAGTAACACCGGGGAGCTGTTTTTT
CDR3 protein: CASSRLLGSNTGELFF

clone size: .
V gene: TRBV5-6
D gene: TRBD1
J gene: TRBJ1-4
CDR3 DNA: TGTGCCAGCACCTCGGACAGGGAAGGAGAAAAACTGTTTTTT
CDR3 protein: CASTSDREGEKLFF

clone size: .
V gene: TRBV18
D gene: .
J gene: TRBJ2-5
CDR3 DNA: TGTGCCAGCTCACCGGTCAGGGGAGGAATCCAAGAGACCCAGTACTTC
CDR3 protein: CASSPVRGGIQETQYF

clone size: .
V gene: TRBV7-8
D gene: .
J gene: TRBJ2-5
CDR3 DNA: TGTGCCAGCAGCTTAGTCACACAAGAGACCCAGTACTTC
CDR3 protein: CASSLVTQETQYF

clone size: .
V gene: TRBV7-8
D gene: .
J gene: TRBJ2-7
CDR3 DNA: TGTGCCAGCAGCTTCAACCGAAACTCCTACGAGCAGTACTTC
CDR3 protein: CASSFNRNSYEQYF

clone size: .
V gene: TRBV13
D gene: .
J gene: TRBJ2-1
CDR3 DNA: TGTGCCAGCAGCTCCTCCAATGAGCAGTTCTTC
CDR3 protein: CASSSSNEQFF

clone size: .
V gene: TRBV30
D gene: .
J gene: TRBJ2-5
CDR3 DNA: TGTGCCTGGAGTGTAGGGACCATGGGGGAGACCCAGTACTTC
CDR3 protein: CAWSVGTMGETQYF

clone size: .
V gene: TRBV11-2
D gene: TRBD1
J gene: TRBJ2-7
CDR3 DNA: TGTGCCAGCAGCGTACAGGGGGCCTACGAGCAGTACTTC
CDR3 protein: CASSVQGAYEQYF

clone size: .
V gene: TRBV1
D gene: .
J gene: TRBJ1-4
CDR3 DNA: TGCACCAGCAGCCAAGGTGGGGGGGTTAATGAAAAACTGTTTTTT
CDR3 protein: CTSSQGGGVNEKLFF

clone size: few
V gene: TRBV19
D gene: .
J gene: TRBJ1-1
CDR3 DNA: TGTGCCAGTAGCGGGGGGCCGCCAGCTTTCTTT
CDR3 protein: CASSGGPPAFF

clone size: .
V gene: TRBV2
D gene: .
J gene: TRBJ1-6
CDR3 DNA: TGTGCCAGCGGCGACGGGAGACTCGCACCCCTCCACTTT
CDR3 protein: CASGDGRLAPLHF

clone size: .
V gene: TRBV27
D gene: .
J gene: TRBJ2-7
CDR3 DNA: TGTGCCAGCAGGGAGGCGGGCTCCTACGAGCAGTACTTC
CDR3 protein: CASREAGSYEQYF

clone size: once
V gene: TRBV27
D gene: .
J gene: TRBJ2-3
CDR3 DNA: TGTGCCAGCAGTTTATTTGAAGGGAACACAGATACGCAGTATTTT
CDR3 protein: CASSLFEGNTDTQYF

clone size: .
V gene: TRBV4-1
D gene: .
J gene: TRBJ1-3
CDR3 DNA: TGCGCCAGCAGCCAAGTAACAGGGTTATCTGGAAACACCATATATTTT
CDR3 protein: CASSQVTGLSGNTIYF

clone size: .
V gene: TRBV18
D gene: .
J gene: TRBJ2-2
CDR3 DNA: TGTGCCAGCTCACCACTGGGACGGACGAACACCGGGGAGCTGTTTTTT
CDR3 protein: CASSPLGRTNTGELFF